The rows below give T cell receptor beta chains drawn from one sample of a study of blood T cell repertoires in COVID-19. Some clones are missing from TCRdb's copy, which holds only in-frame ones; the method was immunoSEQ multiplex PCR. Among 300,000 to 450,000 clones, approximately 80% were seen once, and the ten largest hold more than 0.95%. The sample comprised peripheral blood. These receptors came from a human donor with acute or convalescent COVID-19. The donor label of this sample is uncertain. The CDR3 runs from the conserved cysteine through the conserved F or W. A D gene is named only where the DNA matches it firmly. Clone size is not always given. Where it is, it says once, few, many or a class for expanded clones.

clone size	V gene	D gene	J gene	CDR3 DNA	CDR3 protein
.	TRBV5-4	.	TRBJ1-3	TGTGCCAGCAGCTCCCTTGACTTAGCTGGAAACACCATATATTTT	CASSSLDLAGNTIYF
once	TRBV11-1	TRBD2	TRBJ2-1	TGTGCCAGCAGTTCCGGGACTAGCGGGATTAATGAGCAGTTCTTC	CASSSGTSGINEQFF
.	TRBV5-6	.	TRBJ1-6	TGTGCCAGCAGCTGGTGGACTGGACTCTTTTCACCCCTCCACTTT	CASSWWTGLFSPLHF
.	TRBV29-1	.	TRBJ2-1	TGCAGCGTTGCCGTGGGAGGCTCCTACAATGAGCAGTTCTTC	CSVAVGGSYNEQFF
.	TRBV4-1	.	TRBJ1-1	TGCGCCAGCAGCCTATCCTTGAACAGGGCGAACACTGAAGCTTTCTTT	CASSLSLNRANTEAFF
.	TRBV11-2	TRBD2	TRBJ2-5	TGTGCCAGCAGCTTCCCTACCGGGGGGGCTACGGAGACCCAGTACTTC	CASSFPTGGATETQYF
.	TRBV4-2	TRBD1	TRBJ1-4	TGTGCCAGCAGCCAAGACGACAGGGTTGGGAGAGGAGAAAAACTGTTTTTT	CASSQDDRVGRGEKLFF
.	TRBV29-1	TRBD2	TRBJ2-1	TGCAGCGTTGAGGGTACTAGCGGGAAGGAGAGGGGTGAGCAGTTCTTC	CSVEGTSGKERGEQFF
.	TRBV11-2	TRBD2	TRBJ2-5	TGTGCCAGCAGCATATTCTTTAGCGGGAGGGGCGAGGAGACCCAGTACTTC	CASSIFFSGRGEETQYF
.	TRBV3-1/TRBV3-2	.	TRBJ1-5	TGTGCCAGCAGCCTAACGCAGGTTCAGCCCCAGCATTTT	CASSLTQVQPQHF
.	TRBV29-1	TRBD2	TRBJ2-3	TGCAGCCCTCCGACTAGCGGGAGACCAGATACGCAGTATTTT	CSPPTSGRPDTQYF
.	TRBV19	.	TRBJ2-7	TGTGCCAGTAGTACGACAGCTTCAAGCTCCTACGAGCAGTACTTC	CASSTTASSSYEQYF
many	TRBV6-5	.	TRBJ1-2	TGTGCCAGCAGTCCGGGGAGCTATGGCTACACCTTC	CASSPGSYGYTF
.	TRBV5-4	.	TRBJ2-3	TGTGCCAGCAGCTCACGCAGGGGACCAGGGAGGGCAGATACGCAGTATTTT	CASSSRRGPGRADTQYF
.	TRBV6-1	.	TRBJ2-5	TGTGCCAGCAGTGAAAGCCCGTCCCAAGAGACCCAGTACTTC	CASSESPSQETQYF
.	TRBV29-1	TRBD2	TRBJ2-1	TGCAGCGCTACGGGACTAGCGGGAGGATATGAGCAGTTCTTC	CSATGLAGGYEQFF
.	TRBV7-2	.	TRBJ2-5	TGTGCCAGCAGCCCCCACAGGGCAGACGAGACCCAGTACTTC	CASSPHRADETQYF